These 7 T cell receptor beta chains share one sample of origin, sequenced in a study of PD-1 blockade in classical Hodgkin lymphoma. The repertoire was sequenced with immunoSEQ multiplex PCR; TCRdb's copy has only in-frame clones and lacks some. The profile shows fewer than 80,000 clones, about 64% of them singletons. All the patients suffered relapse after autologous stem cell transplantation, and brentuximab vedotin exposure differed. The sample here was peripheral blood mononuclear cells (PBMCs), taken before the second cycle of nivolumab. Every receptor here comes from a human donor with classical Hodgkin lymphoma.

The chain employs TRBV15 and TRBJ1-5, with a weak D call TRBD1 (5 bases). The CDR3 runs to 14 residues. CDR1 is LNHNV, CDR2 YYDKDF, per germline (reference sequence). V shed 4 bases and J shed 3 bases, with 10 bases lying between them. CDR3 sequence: CATSIQQDNQPQHF. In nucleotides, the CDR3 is TGTGCCACCAGCATCCAACAGGACAATCAGCCCCAGCATTTT.

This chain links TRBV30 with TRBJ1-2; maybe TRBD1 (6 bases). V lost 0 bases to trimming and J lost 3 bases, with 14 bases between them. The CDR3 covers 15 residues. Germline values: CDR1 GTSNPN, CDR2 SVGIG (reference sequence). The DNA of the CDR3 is TGTGCCTGGAGTGTCCGGGACAAAAGATACTATGGCTACACCTTC. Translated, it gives CAWSVRDKRYYGYTF.

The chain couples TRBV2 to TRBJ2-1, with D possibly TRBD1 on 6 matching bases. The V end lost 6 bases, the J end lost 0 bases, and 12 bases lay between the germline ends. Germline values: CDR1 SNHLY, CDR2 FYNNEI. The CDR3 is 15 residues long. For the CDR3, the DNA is TGTGCCAGCAGGGGGACACCGAGCTCCTACAATGAGCAGTTCTTC. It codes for CASRGTPSSYNEQFF. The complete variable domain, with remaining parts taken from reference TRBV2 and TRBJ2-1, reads EPEVTQTPSHQVTQMGQEVILRCVPISNHLYFYWYRQILGQKVEFLVSFYNNEISEKSEIFDDQFSVERPDGSNFTLKIRSTKLEDSAMYFCASRGTPSSYNEQFFGPGTRLTVL.

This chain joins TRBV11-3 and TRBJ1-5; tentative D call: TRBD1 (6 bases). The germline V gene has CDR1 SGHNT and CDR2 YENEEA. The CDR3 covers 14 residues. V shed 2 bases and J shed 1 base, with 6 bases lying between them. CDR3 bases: TGTGCCAGCAGCTTAAGGGGGAGCAATCAGCCCCAGCATTTT. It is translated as CASSLRGSNQPQHF. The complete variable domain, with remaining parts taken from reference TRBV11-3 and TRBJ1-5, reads EAGVVQSPRYKIIEKKQPVAFWCNPISGHNTLYWYLQNLGQGPELLIRYENEEAVDDSQLPKDRFSAERLKGVDSTLKIQPAELGDSAVYLCASSLRGSNQPQHFGDGTRLSIL.

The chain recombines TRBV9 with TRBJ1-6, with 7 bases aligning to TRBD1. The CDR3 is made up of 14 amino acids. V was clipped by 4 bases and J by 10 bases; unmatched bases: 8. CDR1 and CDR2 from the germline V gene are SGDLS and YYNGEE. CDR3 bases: TGTGCCAGCAGCAGCCCAGGGGGTGAGTCACCCCTCCACTTT. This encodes CASSSPGGESPLHF.

The CDR3 reads CASSLAEDEQFF. The CDR3 DNA reads as TGCGCCAGCAGCTTGGCTGAGGATGAGCAGTTCTTC. The rearrangement uses TRBV5-1 and TRBJ2-1; D uncertain. Deletions cut 0 bases from V and 8 bases from J, with 6 bases between. The CDR3 consists of 12 residues. CDR1 SGHRS and CDR2 YFSETQ come from the germline V gene.

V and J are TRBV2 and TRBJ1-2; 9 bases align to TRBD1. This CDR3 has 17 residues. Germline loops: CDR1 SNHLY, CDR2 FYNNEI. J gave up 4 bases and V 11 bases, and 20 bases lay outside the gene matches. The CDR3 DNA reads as TGTGCCGGCAAATCAGGATCCGGGACAGGGCTGGGCTATGGCTACACCTTC. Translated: CAGKSGSGTGLGYGYTF.